The clone carrying this T cell receptor (beta chain) showed up many times. The antigen is not known. This sample is drawn from a study of T cells after yellow fever vaccination. Findings and limits, study-wide: Researchers cautioned that FACS-sorted repertoires could harbor abundant clonotypes contaminating from the bulk population.

Germline trimming cut 6 bases from V and 1 base from J; bases unmatched to any gene: 8. Per germline, CDR1 MDHEN and CDR2 SYDVKM. This CDR3 has 16 amino acids. They built TCR cDNA with 5'RACE template switching, a step that put in a universal primer site and UMIs. TCRdb independently ran MiXCR on the 5' RACE reads; one entry per CDR3 protein. The top ten clones hold 0.45% to 0.65% of a sample with about 260,000 distinct CDR3 sequences, approximately 12% of them seen once. The sequence came from a man under 40 who received the YFV17D yellow fever vaccine. This sequence joins TRBV28 and TRBJ1-5, with 8 bases aligning to TRBD1. The material sequenced was CD4+ T cells sorted from PBMCs, taken 45 days after the yellow fever booster vaccination. The CDR3 region is CASRNPGQGSNQPQHF. The DNA of the CDR3 is TGTGCCAGCAGGAATCCTGGACAGGGAAGCAATCAGCCCCAGCATTTT.